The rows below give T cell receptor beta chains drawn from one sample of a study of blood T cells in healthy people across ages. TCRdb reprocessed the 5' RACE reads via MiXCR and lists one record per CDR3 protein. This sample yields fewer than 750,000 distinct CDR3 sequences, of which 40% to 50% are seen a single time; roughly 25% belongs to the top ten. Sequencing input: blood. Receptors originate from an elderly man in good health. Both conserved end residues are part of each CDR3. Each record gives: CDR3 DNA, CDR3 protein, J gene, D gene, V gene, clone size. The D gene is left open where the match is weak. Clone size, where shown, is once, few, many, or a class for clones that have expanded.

CDR3nt: TGTGCCAGCAGCAAAGAGGACAGGGGCGAAGAGACCCAGTACTTC; CDR3aa: CASSKEDRGEETQYF; j_gene: TRBJ2-5; d_gene: .; v_gene: TRBV21-1; abundance: few
CDR3nt: TGTGCCAGCAGTTCATCCCCTACCTCCGGCGAGCAGTACTTC; CDR3aa: CASSSSPTSGEQYF; j_gene: TRBJ2-7; d_gene: .; v_gene: TRBV12-3/TRBV12-4; abundance: .
CDR3nt: TGTGCCAGCAGCTTATTATCTAGCGGGGGTTCGGATACGCAGTATTTT; CDR3aa: CASSLLSSGGSDTQYF; j_gene: TRBJ2-3; d_gene: TRBD2; v_gene: TRBV7-3; abundance: few
CDR3nt: TGCGCCAGCAGCTTGGGGGACAAGTCTAACTATGGCTACACCTTC; CDR3aa: CASSLGDKSNYGYTF; j_gene: TRBJ1-2; d_gene: .; v_gene: TRBV5-1; abundance: .
CDR3nt: TGTGCCAGCAGACCAGGACTAGCGTTAGTTGAGACCCAGTACTTC; CDR3aa: CASRPGLALVETQYF; j_gene: TRBJ2-5; d_gene: TRBD2; v_gene: TRBV6-6; abundance: many
CDR3nt: TGCGCCAGCAGCCAAGAGGATGCTACGTGGACCGGGGAGCTGTTTTTT; CDR3aa: CASSQEDATWTGELFF; j_gene: TRBJ2-2; d_gene: .; v_gene: TRBV4-1; abundance: few
CDR3nt: TGTGCCATCAGTGAGTCGTGGGAGGCTAATGAAAAACCGTTTTTT; CDR3aa: CAISESWEANEKPFF; j_gene: TRBJ1-4; d_gene: .; v_gene: TRBV10-3; abundance: .
CDR3nt: TGCAGTGCTAGAGATAATGGCCAGTCCTACGAGCAGTACTTC; CDR3aa: CSARDNGQSYEQYF; j_gene: TRBJ2-7; d_gene: .; v_gene: TRBV20-1; abundance: .
CDR3nt: TGTGCCAGCCGGGACAGTGGCTCCTACAATGAGCAGTTCTTC; CDR3aa: CASRDSGSYNEQFF; j_gene: TRBJ2-1; d_gene: TRBD1; v_gene: TRBV6-2/TRBV6-3; abundance: once
CDR3nt: TGTGCCAGCAGCTTCCGGGACAGGGCTCCAGAGACCCAGTACTTC; CDR3aa: CASSFRDRAPETQYF; j_gene: TRBJ2-5; d_gene: TRBD1; v_gene: TRBV7-2; abundance: few
CDR3nt: TGTGCCAGCAGTCCCCCCCACACAGATACGCAGTATTTT; CDR3aa: CASSPPHTDTQYF; j_gene: TRBJ2-3; d_gene: .; v_gene: TRBV12-3/TRBV12-4; abundance: .
CDR3nt: TGTGCCAGCACCGCGGGGGCGGGGGTCTACAATGAGCAGTTCTTC; CDR3aa: CASTAGAGVYNEQFF; j_gene: TRBJ2-1; d_gene: .; v_gene: TRBV7-9; abundance: few
CDR3nt: TGTGCCAGCAGACCGCCGAGCACGACTGTGGGTCAGCCCCAGCATTTT; CDR3aa: CASRPPSTTVGQPQHF; j_gene: TRBJ1-5; d_gene: .; v_gene: TRBV28; abundance: .
CDR3nt: TGTGCCAGCAGCTCCAATACAGGGGGTGATTACTATGGCTACACCTTC; CDR3aa: CASSSNTGGDYYGYTF; j_gene: TRBJ1-2; d_gene: TRBD1; v_gene: TRBV7-9; abundance: .
CDR3nt: TGCAGTGCTAGACCCCCAGGCGGCCGGGAGACGTCCCAGTACTTC; CDR3aa: CSARPPGGRETSQYF; j_gene: TRBJ2-5; d_gene: .; v_gene: TRBV20-1; abundance: .
CDR3nt: TGCGCCAGCAGCGTGGTGACAGATTCCTACGAGCAGTACTTC; CDR3aa: CASSVVTDSYEQYF; j_gene: TRBJ2-7; d_gene: .; v_gene: TRBV5-1; abundance: few
CDR3nt: TGCGCCAGCAGCTCCGAGGGACTAGTTTTTGATGAGCAGTTCTTC; CDR3aa: CASSSEGLVFDEQFF; j_gene: TRBJ2-1; d_gene: TRBD2; v_gene: TRBV5-1; abundance: .
CDR3nt: TGTGCCAGCAGGCGAACTAACAGGGAACTTACCTATGGCTACACCTTC; CDR3aa: CASRRTNRELTYGYTF; j_gene: TRBJ1-2; d_gene: .; v_gene: TRBV6-6; abundance: .
CDR3nt: TGCAGTGCTAGATTAGCGGGAGGGCTGGGTGAGCAGTTCTTC; CDR3aa: CSARLAGGLGEQFF; j_gene: TRBJ2-1; d_gene: TRBD2; v_gene: TRBV20-1; abundance: .
CDR3nt: TGTGCCAGCAGCCTTTTGCGGGAGGGCCGCGACATTCAGTACTTC; CDR3aa: CASSLLREGRDIQYF; j_gene: TRBJ2-4; d_gene: TRBD2; v_gene: TRBV3-1; abundance: few
CDR3nt: TGCAGTGCTCCCGGGGACAGTTTTTCTGAAGCTTTCTTT; CDR3aa: CSAPGDSFSEAFF; j_gene: TRBJ1-1; d_gene: TRBD1; v_gene: TRBV20-1; abundance: .
CDR3nt: TGTGCCATCAGTTATGGACCGTCCCAAGAGACCCAGTACTTC; CDR3aa: CAISYGPSQETQYF; j_gene: TRBJ2-5; d_gene: .; v_gene: TRBV10-3; abundance: .
CDR3nt: TGTGCCAGCTCACCAGGATTAATGAACACTGAAGTTTTCTTT; CDR3aa: CASSPGLMNTEVFF; j_gene: TRBJ1-1; d_gene: .; v_gene: TRBV18; abundance: .
CDR3nt: TGTGCCAGCAGTTACTCTGGTAGCGGCAAAAACATTCAGTACTTC; CDR3aa: CASSYSGSGKNIQYF; j_gene: TRBJ2-4; d_gene: .; v_gene: TRBV6-6; abundance: many
CDR3nt: TGCGCCAGCAGCAGCCTAGCGGGGTACGGGACAGATACGCAGTATTTT; CDR3aa: CASSSLAGYGTDTQYF; j_gene: TRBJ2-3; d_gene: TRBD2; v_gene: TRBV5-1; abundance: .
CDR3nt: TGTGCCAGCAGCGGTCCACCCCAGGGCAATGAGCAGTTCTTC; CDR3aa: CASSGPPQGNEQFF; j_gene: TRBJ2-1; d_gene: .; v_gene: TRBV7-2; abundance: .
CDR3nt: TGTGCCAGCAGCTTAGAGGCAGGGATTCTCTACGAGCAGTACTTC; CDR3aa: CASSLEAGILYEQYF; j_gene: TRBJ2-7; d_gene: .; v_gene: TRBV7-2; abundance: few
CDR3nt: TGTGCCAGCAGCCAAGAGGTCCGGGTAGGAGCCGGGGAGCTGTTTTTT; CDR3aa: CASSQEVRVGAGELFF; j_gene: TRBJ2-2; d_gene: .; v_gene: TRBV3-1; abundance: .
CDR3nt: TGTGCCAGCAGTTTTGTAGGGGGCGTACGAGGGGAGCAGTACTTC; CDR3aa: CASSFVGGVRGEQYF; j_gene: TRBJ2-5; d_gene: TRBD1; v_gene: TRBV12-3/TRBV12-4; abundance: .
CDR3nt: TGCGCCAGCCAAGATGACGGATCGCTCTACGAGCAGTACTTC; CDR3aa: CASQDDGSLYEQYF; j_gene: TRBJ2-7; d_gene: .; v_gene: TRBV5-1; abundance: .
CDR3nt: TGCAGTGCTAAAGGGGGTGGGAACACCGGGGAGCTGTTTTTT; CDR3aa: CSAKGGGNTGELFF; j_gene: TRBJ2-2; d_gene: .; v_gene: TRBV20-1; abundance: .
CDR3nt: TGTGCCAGCAGCCAAGATTGGGCCCGGATAGCGGGAGGCTCCTACAATGAGCAGTTCTTC; CDR3aa: CASSQDWARIAGGSYNEQFF; j_gene: TRBJ2-1; d_gene: TRBD2; v_gene: TRBV3-1; abundance: few
CDR3nt: TGCGCCAGCAGCTCGGGGGCGGACGGTCTCACAGATACGCAGTATTTT; CDR3aa: CASSSGADGLTDTQYF; j_gene: TRBJ2-3; d_gene: .; v_gene: TRBV5-1; abundance: few
CDR3nt: TGTGCCAGCAGCCGTCGGACTAGCAGGGGCTACGAGCAGTACTTC; CDR3aa: CASSRRTSRGYEQYF; j_gene: TRBJ2-7; d_gene: TRBD2; v_gene: TRBV3-1; abundance: .
CDR3nt: TGTGCCAGCAGCTTAGATCCGGGACAGACCTACGAGCAGTACTTC; CDR3aa: CASSLDPGQTYEQYF; j_gene: TRBJ2-7; d_gene: TRBD1; v_gene: TRBV7-2; abundance: few
CDR3nt: TGTGCCAGCAGCCAAGTGACTAGCGGGAGAGGGGAGACCCAGTACTTC; CDR3aa: CASSQVTSGRGETQYF; j_gene: TRBJ2-5; d_gene: TRBD2; v_gene: TRBV4-2; abundance: .
CDR3nt: TGCGCCAGCAGCAAGGGACAGTACCCCTCCTACGAGCAGTACTTC; CDR3aa: CASSKGQYPSYEQYF; j_gene: TRBJ2-7; d_gene: TRBD1; v_gene: TRBV5-1; abundance: .
CDR3nt: TGTGCCAGCAGCTTGCCGGGCCCCTACGAGCAGTACTTC; CDR3aa: CASSLPGPYEQYF; j_gene: TRBJ2-7; d_gene: .; v_gene: TRBV7-2; abundance: few
CDR3nt: TGTGCCTGGAGAGGAGAGGTTAATGAAAAACTGTTTTTT; CDR3aa: CAWRGEVNEKLFF; j_gene: TRBJ1-4; d_gene: .; v_gene: TRBV30; abundance: once
CDR3nt: TGTGCCAGCAGTTTGGACTCATCCACGCAGTATTTT; CDR3aa: CASSLDSSTQYF; j_gene: TRBJ2-3; d_gene: .; v_gene: TRBV7-9; abundance: once
CDR3nt: TGTGCCAGCAGCTTAGGGCGGGAGCGCTACGAGCAGTACTTC; CDR3aa: CASSLGRERYEQYF; j_gene: TRBJ2-7; d_gene: TRBD2; v_gene: TRBV7-2; abundance: few
CDR3nt: TGTGCCAGCAGTCGGCGGGGGAATAGCAATCAGCCCCAGCATTTT; CDR3aa: CASSRRGNSNQPQHF; j_gene: TRBJ1-5; d_gene: .; v_gene: TRBV6-2/TRBV6-3; abundance: .
CDR3nt: TGCAGTGCTAGAGTTGGGAGTGGCTACAATGAGCAGTTCTTC; CDR3aa: CSARVGSGYNEQFF; j_gene: TRBJ2-1; d_gene: .; v_gene: TRBV20-1; abundance: .
CDR3nt: TGTGCCAGCAGTTCGGAGGGGACAGGGAGGAATTCACCCCTCCACTTT; CDR3aa: CASSSEGTGRNSPLHF; j_gene: TRBJ1-6; d_gene: TRBD1; v_gene: TRBV6-2/TRBV6-3; abundance: .
CDR3nt: TGTGCCAGCAGCCCAGGGACAGGGAGAGGCTCTGGGGACAACGTCCTGACTTTC; CDR3aa: CASSPGTGRGSGDNVLTF; j_gene: TRBJ2-6; d_gene: TRBD1; v_gene: TRBV7-9; abundance: .
CDR3nt: TGTGCCAGCAGCCGCGACTTGGGCGGGGGCTACACCTTC; CDR3aa: CASSRDLGGGYTF; j_gene: TRBJ1-2; d_gene: .; v_gene: TRBV27; abundance: .
CDR3nt: TGTGCCAGCAGTGTTTCCCGGGCCTACGAGCAGTACTTC; CDR3aa: CASSVSRAYEQYF; j_gene: TRBJ2-7; d_gene: .; v_gene: TRBV2; abundance: .
CDR3nt: TGTGCCATCAGTGGGGATTATCAGCCCCAGCATTTT; CDR3aa: CAISGDYQPQHF; j_gene: TRBJ1-5; d_gene: .; v_gene: TRBV10-3; abundance: few
CDR3nt: TGTGCCAGCAGCTTAGGGCAGGGGATCCACGAGCAGTACTTC; CDR3aa: CASSLGQGIHEQYF; j_gene: TRBJ2-7; d_gene: .; v_gene: TRBV11-1; abundance: .
CDR3nt: TGTGCCAGCAGCTTAGCTCCGGACCCTAGCACAGATACGCAGTATTTT; CDR3aa: CASSLAPDPSTDTQYF; j_gene: TRBJ2-3; d_gene: .; v_gene: TRBV7-2; abundance: few
CDR3nt: TGCGCCAGCAGCTTCAGACAGGATTTCGTATCGGAGCAGTTCTTC; CDR3aa: CASSFRQDFVSEQFF; j_gene: TRBJ2-1; d_gene: .; v_gene: TRBV5-1; abundance: few
CDR3nt: TGTGCTAGTGGTTTTGTCGGGGGGGCCATTGAGCAGTTCTTC; CDR3aa: CASGFVGGAIEQFF; j_gene: TRBJ2-1; d_gene: TRBD2; v_gene: TRBV12-5; abundance: .